A single TCR beta chain is shown here with its context. The antigen remains unidentified. Both 60 Vbeta primers and 13 Jbeta primers went into the PCR. Assay used: immunoSEQ multiplex PCR; TCRdb lists only in-frame clones, some missing. The sample consists of nearly 110,000 clones, roughly 82% of them appearing once. The CDR3 sequence is 17 residues long. V lost 2 bases to trimming and J lost 5 bases; unmatched junction nucleotides: 11. Germline V lookup: CDR1 LNHDA, CDR2 SQIVND (reference sequence). The data were obtained in a study of cytomegalovirus exposure and HLA in healthy donors. Overall study results and limits: Donor immune exposure was known only as CMV serostatus.

This receptor was identified in a man in his fifties or sixties in good health and CMV-seronegative. Sequencing was carried out using PBMCs. The rearrangement joins TRBV19 to TRBJ1-5; 8 bases match TRBD1. The CDR3: CASSIRGGDRNHQPQHF. The CDR3, as DNA: TGTGCCAGTAGTATAAGAGGGGGGGACAGGAATCATCAGCCCCAGCATTTT.